The 20 T cell receptor beta chains given below trace back to one sample, sequenced in a study of T cells expressing NK-cell markers. TCRdb re-called the 5' RACE reads; every CDR3 protein appears as one record, without DNA. The sample's table shows 500,000 to 700,000 distinct CDR3 sequences. The specimen sequenced was blood T cells: a sorted CD56 or NKG2C T cell subset, CD4+ or CD8+ T cells, or bulk PBMC T cells (not recorded which). The receptors shown here come from a man aged 18 to 29 in good health.

The V gene is TRBV7-9, the J gene TRBJ1-2; TCRdb proposes TRBD1, but this gene call is untestable without DNA. This CDR3 is 16 amino acids long. The V gene's germline CDR1 is SEHNR and CDR2 FQNEAQ (reference sequence). The CDR3 loop is CASSLAYRGANYGYTF.

This chain links TRBV29-1 with TRBJ1-1. The CDR3 runs 15 residues. The germline V gene encodes CDR1 SQVTM and CDR2 ANQGSEA. This CDR3 reads CSVGNTGSMNTEAFF. The variable domain in full, completed from reference TRBV29-1 and TRBJ1-1, reads SAVISQKPSRDICQRGTSLTIQCQVDSQVTMMFWYRQQPGQSLTLIATANQGSEATYESGFVIDKFPISRPNLTFSTLTVSNMSPEDSSIYLCSVGNTGSMNTEAFFGQGTRLTVV.

The rearrangement links TRBV7-6 to TRBJ1-4; TCRdb picks TRBD1, but there is no DNA to check that call. This CDR3 is built from 13 residues. The germline gives CDR1 SGHVS, CDR2 FNYEAQ. CDR3 protein: CASSPGLDEKLFF.

The rearrangement links TRBV4-2 to TRBJ2-6; TCRdb's assignment of TRBD2 cannot be checked, as there is no DNA. Germline V gene data show CDR1 as LGHNA and CDR2 as YNFKEQ. The CDR3 extends over 21 amino acids. The CDR3 region is CASSQDWVAGGLVSGANVLTF.

This sequence joins TRBV11-2 and TRBJ2-1; with no DNA, the TCRdb D assignment of TRBD2 cannot be verified. The CDR3 covers 16 residues. The germline V gene has CDR1 SGHAT and CDR2 FQNNGV. CDR3 region: CASSLGLGGRASDQFF.

The rearrangement uses TRBV12-3 or TRBV12-4 and TRBJ1-4; with no DNA, the TCRdb D assignment of TRBD1 cannot be verified. CDR3 length: 13 residues. CDR3 loop: CASSNRAGEKLFF.

The chain has TRBV5-1 and TRBJ2-3; TCRdb's D gene call, TRBD2, goes unchecked for lack of DNA. The germline gives CDR1 SGHRS, CDR2 YFSETQ. The CDR3 is 13 amino acids. CDR3 protein: CASTSSGTDTQYF.

This chain uses TRBV12-3 or TRBV12-4 with TRBJ2-1. The CDR3 extends over 13 amino acids. The CDR3 sequence is CASSLDDHNEQFF.

The chain carries TRBV11-2 and TRBJ2-2; TCRdb selects TRBD1, and the lack of DNA leaves this call unchecked. Germline assignment: CDR1 SGHAT and CDR2 FQNNGV. CDR3 length: 14 residues. The CDR3 protein is CAGSGTARTGELFF. Based on the CDR3 plus reference TRBV11-2 and TRBJ2-2, the full variable domain is EAGVAQSPRYKIIEKRQSVAFWCNPISGHATLYWYQQILGQGPKLLIQFQNNGVVDDSQLPKDRFSAERLKGVDSTLKIQPAKLEDSAVYLCAGSGTARTGELFFGEGSRLTVL.

The V and J genes are TRBV24-1 and TRBJ2-5; there is no DNA to check the TCRdb D call of TRBD1. This CDR3 spans 16 amino acids. The germline gives CDR1 KGHDR, CDR2 SFDVKD. The CDR3: CATSDPGSAGRETQYF.

The gene calls are TRBV6-1 and TRBJ2-7; without DNA, the TCRdb call of TRBD2 cannot be checked. The CDR3 spans 14 residues. In germline, CDR1 is MNHNS, CDR2 SASEGT. CDR3 sequence reads: CASRGLAGSYEQYF.

The chain recombines TRBV7-9 with TRBJ2-3; as DNA is missing, the TRBD1 call by TCRdb cannot be tested. The CDR3 is 17 residues long. CDR1 and CDR2 (germline): SEHNR, FQNEAQ (reference sequence). The CDR3 reads CASSSILTGPSTDTQYF.

The gene calls are TRBV7-9 and TRBJ2-1; TCRdb calls TRBD2, which cannot be checked without DNA. The germline CDR1 and CDR2 sequences are SEHNR and FQNEAQ (reference sequence). This CDR3 is built from 16 residues. The CDR3 protein is CASSPRLAPPHNEQFF.

V usage is TRBV27 and J usage is TRBJ2-1; the D call from TCRdb, TRBD2, cannot be confirmed without DNA. Looked up from germline, CDR1 is MNHEY and CDR2 is SMNVEV (reference sequence). CDR3 length: 16 residues. The CDR3 protein is CASSLYRLTRGNEQFF.

The rearrangement joins TRBV4-2 to TRBJ2-1. CDR3 length: 15 residues. Germline CDR1 LGHNA, CDR2 YNFKEQ. The CDR3 loop is CASSQNPTANNEQFF.

V gene TRBV29-1 combines with J gene TRBJ1-1; with no DNA, the TCRdb D assignment of TRBD1 cannot be verified. Germline V gene sequence: CDR1 SQVTM, CDR2 ANQGSEA. This CDR3 spans 13 amino acids. CDR3 amino acids: CSAPGQGASEAFF.

The chain uses TRBV7-9 and TRBJ1-3; TCRdb lists TRBD1, though no DNA is available to test this call. Germline-derived CDR1 and CDR2 are SEHNR and FQNEAQ (reference sequence). The CDR3 runs 15 residues. CDR3 region: CASGETGSSGNTIYF.

The chain joins TRBV6-1 to TRBJ2-1; there is no DNA to check the TCRdb D call of TRBD2. Germline assignment: CDR1 MNHNS and CDR2 SASEGT. The length of the CDR3 is 17 residues. CDR3 region: CASSKLARGKSYNEQFF.

The rearrangement links TRBV15 to TRBJ2-1; TCRdb proposes TRBD1, but this gene call is untestable without DNA. This CDR3 comprises 14 residues. CDR1 is LNHNV and CDR2 is YYDKDF in the germline V gene (reference sequence). CDR3 residues: CATSRDWGKDEQFF.

The chain links TRBV12-3 or TRBV12-4 to TRBJ2-1; there is no DNA to check the TCRdb D call of TRBD1. The CDR3 is 16 residues long. The CDR3 protein is CASSFGQGGTYNEQFF.